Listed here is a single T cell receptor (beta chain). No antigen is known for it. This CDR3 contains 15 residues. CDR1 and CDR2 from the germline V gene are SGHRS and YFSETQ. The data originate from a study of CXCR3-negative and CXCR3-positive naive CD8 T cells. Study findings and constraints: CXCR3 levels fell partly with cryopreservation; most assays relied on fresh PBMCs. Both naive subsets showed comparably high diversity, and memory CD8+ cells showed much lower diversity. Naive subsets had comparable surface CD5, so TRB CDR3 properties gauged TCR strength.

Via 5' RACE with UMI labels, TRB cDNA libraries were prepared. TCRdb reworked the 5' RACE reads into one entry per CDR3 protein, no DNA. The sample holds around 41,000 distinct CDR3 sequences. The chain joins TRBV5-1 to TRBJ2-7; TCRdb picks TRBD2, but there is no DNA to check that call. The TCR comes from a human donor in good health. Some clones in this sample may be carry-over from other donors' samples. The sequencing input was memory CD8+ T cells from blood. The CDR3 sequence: CASSRGEGLLYEQYF.